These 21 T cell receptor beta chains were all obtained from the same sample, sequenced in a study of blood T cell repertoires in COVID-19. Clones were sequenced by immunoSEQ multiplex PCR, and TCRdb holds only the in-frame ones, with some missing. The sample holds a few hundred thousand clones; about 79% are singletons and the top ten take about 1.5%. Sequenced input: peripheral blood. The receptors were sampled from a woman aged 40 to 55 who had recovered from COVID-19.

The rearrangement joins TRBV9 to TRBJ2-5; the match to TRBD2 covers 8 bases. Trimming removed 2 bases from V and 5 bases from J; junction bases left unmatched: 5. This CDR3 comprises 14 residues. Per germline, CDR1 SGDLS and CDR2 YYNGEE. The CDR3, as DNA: TGTGCCAGCAGCGTGCGGGGGGACGGTGAGACCCAGTACTTC. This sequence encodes CASSVRGDGETQYF.

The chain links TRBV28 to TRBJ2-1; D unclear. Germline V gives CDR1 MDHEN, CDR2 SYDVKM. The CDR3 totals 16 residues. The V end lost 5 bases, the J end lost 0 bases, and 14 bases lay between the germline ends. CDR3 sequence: CASSTAAWSSYNEQFF. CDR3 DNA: TGTGCCAGCAGTACGGCGGCCTGGAGCTCCTACAATGAGCAGTTCTTC.

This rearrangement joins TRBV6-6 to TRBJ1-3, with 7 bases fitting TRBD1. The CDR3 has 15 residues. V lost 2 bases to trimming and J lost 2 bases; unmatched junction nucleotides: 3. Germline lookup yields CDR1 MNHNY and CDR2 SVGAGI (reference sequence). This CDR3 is CASSYPGTAGNTIYF. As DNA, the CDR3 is TGTGCCAGCAGTTACCCCGGGACAGCTGGAAACACCATATATTTT.

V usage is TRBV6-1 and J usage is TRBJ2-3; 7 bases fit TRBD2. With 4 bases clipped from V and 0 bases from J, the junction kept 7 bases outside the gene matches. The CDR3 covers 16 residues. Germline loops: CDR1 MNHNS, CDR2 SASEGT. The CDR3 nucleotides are TGTGCCAGCAGTGTAGGGACTACCCCTAGCACAGATACGCAGTATTTT. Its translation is CASSVGTTPSTDTQYF.

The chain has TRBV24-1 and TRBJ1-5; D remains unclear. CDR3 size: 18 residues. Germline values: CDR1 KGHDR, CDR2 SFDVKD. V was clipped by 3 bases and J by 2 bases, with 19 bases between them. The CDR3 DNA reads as TGTGCCACCAGTGATAAACAGTCCTTCGGGAAGGGCAATCAGCCCCAGCATTTT. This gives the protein CATSDKQSFGKGNQPQHF.

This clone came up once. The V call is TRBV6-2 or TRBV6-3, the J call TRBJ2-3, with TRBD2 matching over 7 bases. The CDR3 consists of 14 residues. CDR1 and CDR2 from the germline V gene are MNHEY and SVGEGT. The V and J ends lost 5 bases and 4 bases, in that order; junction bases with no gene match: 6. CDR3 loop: CASSVRGVSDTQYF. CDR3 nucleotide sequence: TGTGCCAGCAGTGTCCGGGGGGTCTCAGATACGCAGTATTTT.

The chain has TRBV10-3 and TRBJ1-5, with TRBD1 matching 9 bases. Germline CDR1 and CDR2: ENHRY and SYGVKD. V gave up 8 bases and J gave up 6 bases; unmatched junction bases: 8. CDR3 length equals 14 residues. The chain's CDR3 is CAIGKGQGGQPQHF. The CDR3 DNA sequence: TGTGCCATCGGAAAGGGACAGGGAGGTCAGCCCCAGCATTTT.

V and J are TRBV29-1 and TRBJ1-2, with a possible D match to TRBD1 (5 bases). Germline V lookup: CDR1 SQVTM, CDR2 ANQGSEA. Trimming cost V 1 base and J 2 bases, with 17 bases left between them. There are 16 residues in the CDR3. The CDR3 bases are TGCAGCGTTGAAGTGTTGGGTGGCAGGGAAAACTATGGCTACACCTTC. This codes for CSVEVLGGRENYGYTF.

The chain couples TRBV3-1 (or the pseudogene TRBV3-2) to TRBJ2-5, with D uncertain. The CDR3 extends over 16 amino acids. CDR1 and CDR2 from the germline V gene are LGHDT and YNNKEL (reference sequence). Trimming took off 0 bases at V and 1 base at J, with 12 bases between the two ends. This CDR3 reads CASSQDPPRRQETQYF. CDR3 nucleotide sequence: TGTGCCAGCAGCCAAGACCCCCCGAGGCGCCAAGAGACCCAGTACTTC.

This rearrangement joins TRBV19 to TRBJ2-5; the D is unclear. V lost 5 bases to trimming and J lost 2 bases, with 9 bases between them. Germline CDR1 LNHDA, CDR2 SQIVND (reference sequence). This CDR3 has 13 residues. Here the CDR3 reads CASSSSPQETQYF. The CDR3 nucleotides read TGTGCCAGTAGTTCGAGCCCACAAGAGACCCAGTACTTC.

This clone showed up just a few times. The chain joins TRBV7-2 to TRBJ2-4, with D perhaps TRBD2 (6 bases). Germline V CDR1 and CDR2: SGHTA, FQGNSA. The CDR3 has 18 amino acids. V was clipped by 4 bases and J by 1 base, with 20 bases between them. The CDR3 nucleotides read TGTGCCAGCAGCTGGCCGTCAAAGGGTGCGGGGGCCAAAAACATTCAGTACTTC. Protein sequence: CASSWPSKGAGAKNIQYF.

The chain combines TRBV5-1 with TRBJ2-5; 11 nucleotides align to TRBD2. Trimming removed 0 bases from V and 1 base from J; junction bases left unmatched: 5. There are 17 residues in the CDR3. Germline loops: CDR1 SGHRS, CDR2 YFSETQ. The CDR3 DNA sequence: TGCGCCAGCAGCTTGGAGCCTAGCGGGGGGCCCCAAGAGACCCAGTACTTC. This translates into CASSLEPSGGPQETQYF.

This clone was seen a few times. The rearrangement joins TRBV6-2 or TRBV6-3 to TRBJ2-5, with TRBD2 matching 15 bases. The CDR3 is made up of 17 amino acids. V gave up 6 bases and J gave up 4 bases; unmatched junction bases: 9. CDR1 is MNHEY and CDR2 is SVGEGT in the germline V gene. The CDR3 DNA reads TGTGCCAGCAGCTGGGGTCGGACTAGCGGGGGGGCAGAGACCCAGTACTTC. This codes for CASSWGRTSGGAETQYF.

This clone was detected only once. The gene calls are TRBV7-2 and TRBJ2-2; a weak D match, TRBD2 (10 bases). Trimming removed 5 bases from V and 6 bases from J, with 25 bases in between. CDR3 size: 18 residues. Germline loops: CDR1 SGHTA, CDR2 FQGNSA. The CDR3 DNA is TGTGCCAGCAGCCCGAGGACAGGGGAAGCGGGGGGGCCCGGGGAGCTGTTTTTT. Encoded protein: CASSPRTGEAGGPGELFF.

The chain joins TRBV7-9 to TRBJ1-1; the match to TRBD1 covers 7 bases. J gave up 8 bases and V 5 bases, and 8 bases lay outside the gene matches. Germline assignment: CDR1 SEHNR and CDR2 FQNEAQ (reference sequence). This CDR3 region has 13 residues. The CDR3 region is CASSRRQGIEAFF. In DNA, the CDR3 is TGTGCCAGCAGCCGAAGACAGGGAATCGAAGCTTTCTTT.

The CDR3 spells CASSYRGGIDTQYF. The DNA for the CDR3 is TGTGCCAGCAGTTACCGGGGGGGAATAGATACGCAGTATTTT. The chain employs TRBV6-5 and TRBJ2-3; 8 nucleotides match TRBD2. The CDR3 loop spans 14 amino acids. V gave up 2 bases and J gave up 5 bases; unmatched junction bases: 3. CDR1 is MNHEY and CDR2 is SVGAGI in the germline V gene.

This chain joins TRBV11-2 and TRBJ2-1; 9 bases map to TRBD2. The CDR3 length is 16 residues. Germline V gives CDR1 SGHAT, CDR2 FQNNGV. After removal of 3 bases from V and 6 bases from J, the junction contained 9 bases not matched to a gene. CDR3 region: CASSFITAGGRNEQFF. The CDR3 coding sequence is TGTGCCAGCAGCTTTATCACGGCGGGGGGGCGCAATGAGCAGTTCTTC.

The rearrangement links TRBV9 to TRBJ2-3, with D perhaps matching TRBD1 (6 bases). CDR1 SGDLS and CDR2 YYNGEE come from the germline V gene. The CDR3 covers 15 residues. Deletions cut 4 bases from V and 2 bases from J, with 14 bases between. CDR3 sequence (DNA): TGTGCCAGCAGCTTGCTGGGGGCGGACACAGATACGCAGTATTTT. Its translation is CASSLLGADTDTQYF. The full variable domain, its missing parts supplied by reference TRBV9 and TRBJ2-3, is DSGVTQTPKHLITATGQRVTLRCSPRSGDLSVYWYQQSLDQGLQFLIQYYNGEERAKGNILERFSAQQFPDLHSELNLSSLELGDSALYFCASSLLGADTDTQYFGPGTRLTVL.

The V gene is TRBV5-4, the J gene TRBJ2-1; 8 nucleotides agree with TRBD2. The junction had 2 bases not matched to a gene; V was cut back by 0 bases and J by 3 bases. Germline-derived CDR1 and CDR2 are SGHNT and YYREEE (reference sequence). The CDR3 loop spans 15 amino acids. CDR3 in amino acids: CASSLDAGGYNEQFF. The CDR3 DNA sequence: TGTGCCAGCAGCTTGGACGCGGGGGGCTACAATGAGCAGTTCTTC.

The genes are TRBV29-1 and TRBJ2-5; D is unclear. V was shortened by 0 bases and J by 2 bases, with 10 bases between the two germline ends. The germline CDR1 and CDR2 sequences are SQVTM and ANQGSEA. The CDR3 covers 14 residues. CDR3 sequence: CSVEDWQKQETQYF. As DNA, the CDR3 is TGCAGCGTTGAAGATTGGCAGAAACAAGAGACCCAGTACTTC.

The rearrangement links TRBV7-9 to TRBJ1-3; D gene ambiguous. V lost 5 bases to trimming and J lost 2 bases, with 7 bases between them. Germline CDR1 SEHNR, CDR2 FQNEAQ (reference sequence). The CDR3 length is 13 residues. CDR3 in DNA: TGTGCCAGCAGCATCGACACTGGAAACACCATATATTTT. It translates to CASSIDTGNTIYF.